Shown below are 26 T cell receptor beta chains from a single sample sequenced in a study of blood T cells in healthy people across ages. A J-beta primer mix and a sample-barcoded 5' primer were used in a second PCR of about 6 to 12 cycles. In TCRdb, the 5' RACE reads were re-called with MiXCR into one record per CDR3 protein. The data hold about 1.8 million distinct CDR3 sequences, with just under 50% observed a single time. Sequencing was performed on blood. These receptors were collected from a woman aged 35 to 49 in good health.

V is TRBV6-5 and J is TRBJ2-5; 9 bases match TRBD1. Germline loops: CDR1 MNHEY, CDR2 SVGAGI. V trimming: 8 bases; J trimming: 4 bases; junction bases outside the gene matches: 8. The length of the CDR3 is 14 residues. The DNA for the CDR3 is TGTGCCAGCCATCGACAGGGGGTCCGAGAGACCCAGTACTTC. Its translation is CASHRQGVRETQYF.

This chain links TRBV20-1 with TRBJ2-3; no reliable D call. Trimming stripped 3 bases from V and 0 bases from J, with 16 bases between. Looked up from germline, CDR1 is DFQATT and CDR2 is SNEGSKA (reference sequence). The CDR3 is made up of 16 amino acids. This CDR3 reads CSASDLGDPSTDTQYF. CDR3 in DNA: TGCAGTGCTAGTGACCTAGGCGATCCTAGCACAGATACGCAGTATTTT.

V is TRBV4-1 and J is TRBJ2-4; TRBD2 aligns across 8 bases. Germline CDR1 and CDR2: MGHRA and YSYEKL. This CDR3 spans 19 amino acids. Trimming cost V 0 bases and J 0 bases; bases outside gene matches: 10. The CDR3 here is CASSQDGRGATIAKNIQYF. The DNA for the CDR3 is TGCGCCAGCAGCCAAGACGGGAGGGGGGCTACCATAGCCAAAAACATTCAGTACTTC.

The V and J genes are TRBV24-1 and TRBJ1-2, with 9 bases lining up with TRBD1. Germline CDR1 is KGHDR and CDR2 is SFDVKD. J lost 6 bases, V lost 5 bases, and 12 bases had no gene match. This CDR3 is 16 amino acids long. The CDR3 DNA reads as TGTGCCACCAGTGTTACTAGCGGGACAGGGTTTCATGGCTACACCTTC. Its protein is CATSVTSGTGFHGYTF.

The rearrangement links TRBV28 to TRBJ2-3; D not certain. The CDR3 loop spans 15 amino acids. V was shortened by 6 bases and J by 2 bases, with 15 bases between the two germline ends. Germline V gives CDR1 MDHEN, CDR2 SYDVKM. The CDR3 sequence: CASSLSLLTTDTQYF. In DNA form, the CDR3 reads TGTGCCAGCAGCCTAAGCCTACTCACCACAGATACGCAGTATTTT.

The rearrangement links TRBV7-2 to TRBJ2-3, with TRBD2 identical over 11 bases. Trimming cost V 1 base and J 1 base; bases outside gene matches: 4. The CDR3 contains 17 residues. Germline V lookup: CDR1 SGHTA, CDR2 FQGNSA. The CDR3: CASSLGLAGSGTDTQYF. The CDR3 DNA reads as TGTGCCAGCAGCTTAGGACTAGCGGGGTCGGGCACAGATACGCAGTATTTT.

The chain recombines TRBV6-5 with TRBJ1-2, with D unclear. The V and J ends lost 2 bases and 0 bases respectively, with 13 bases between them. CDR3 length: 16 residues. The germline V gene has CDR1 MNHEY and CDR2 SVGAGI. CDR3 residues: CASSYTVGEANYGYTF. The CDR3 DNA follows: TGTGCCAGCAGTTACACGGTTGGGGAGGCTAACTATGGCTACACCTTC.

V and J are TRBV20-1 and TRBJ2-5; D perhaps matches TRBD2 (6 bases). CDR1 is DFQATT, CDR2 SNEGSKA, per germline (reference sequence). V was shortened by 5 bases and J by 4 bases, with 17 bases between the two germline ends. The CDR3 runs 14 residues. The CDR3 DNA follows: TGCAGTGCTTCACTTGCGGGGAGACGAGAGACCCAGTACTTC. Translation: CSASLAGRRETQYF.

The V call is TRBV7-2, the J call TRBJ2-5; 10 nucleotides agree with TRBD1. Germline values: CDR1 SGHTA, CDR2 FQGNSA. The CDR3 is made up of 17 amino acids. V shed 5 bases, J shed 5 bases, and the junction held 14 bases outside the gene matches. CDR3 amino acids: CASSPPGQGFDSETQYF. The CDR3 DNA reads as TGTGCCAGCAGCCCACCGGGACAGGGGTTTGATTCGGAGACCCAGTACTTC.

This clonotype turned up a few times. The V call is TRBV5-1, the J call TRBJ2-1; D not resolved. The CDR3 covers 12 residues. The V gene lost 0 bases and the J gene lost 13 bases, with 11 bases spanning the gap. The V gene's germline CDR1 is SGHRS and CDR2 YFSETQ. CDR3 sequence (DNA): TGCGCCAGCAGCTTGGAAGCCGCTCGACAGTTCTTC. Residues: CASSLEAARQFF.

A single count supports this clonotype. The V call is TRBV4-2, the J call TRBJ2-6, with a weak D call TRBD2 (5 bases). The V end lost 3 bases, the J end lost 2 bases, and 11 bases lay between the germline ends. The V gene's germline CDR1 is LGHNA and CDR2 YNFKEQ. CDR3 size: 16 residues. The chain's CDR3 is CASSHGRPTGANVLTF. DNA of the CDR3: TGTGCCAGCAGCCATGGGAGACCGACTGGGGCCAACGTCCTGACTTTC.

In its sample, this clonotype was seen a few times. V gene TRBV5-1 combines with J gene TRBJ1-1; D gene unclear. Germline CDR1 reads SGHRS; CDR2 reads YFSETQ. The CDR3 is 15 residues long. V gave up 2 bases and J gave up 1 base, with 12 bases separating them. CDR3 sequence (DNA): TGCGCCAGCAGCTTACGGCCGGACGAGAACACTGAAGCTTTCTTT. Translation: CASSLRPDENTEAFF. Together with reference TRBV5-1 and TRBJ1-1, the CDR3 gives the full variable domain: KAGVTQTPRYLIKTRGQQVTLSCSPISGHRSVSWYQQTPGQGLQFLFEYFSETQRNKGNFPGRFSGRQFSNSRSEMNVSTLELGDSALYLCASSLRPDENTEAFFGQGTRLTVV.

J is TRBJ2-5 and V is TRBV3-1, with TRBD2 matching over 12 bases. Per the germline V gene, CDR1 is LGHDT and CDR2 is YNNKEL (reference sequence). This CDR3 contains 17 residues. The ends lost 2 bases at V and 1 base at J; junction bases unmatched: 5. The CDR3 sequence: CASSQRTSGVSQETQYF. DNA of the CDR3: TGTGCCAGCAGCCAAAGGACTAGCGGGGTATCCCAAGAGACCCAGTACTTC.

This chain links TRBV29-1 with TRBJ1-2; TRBD1 aligns across 7 bases. Germline CDR1 is SQVTM and CDR2 is ANQGSEA. V lost 6 bases and J lost 4; bases outside the gene matches: 11. This CDR3 spans 14 amino acids. The CDR3 bases are TGCAGCGTCCTCCGCCCGCGGGACAGCTATGGCTACACCTTC. This translates into CSVLRPRDSYGYTF.

The chain uses TRBV7-2 and TRBJ2-4; D is unresolved. The J call may not be correct, given that the DNA end is closer to TRBJ2-7. The CDR3 is made up of 15 amino acids. Germline CDR1 and CDR2: SGHTA and FQGNSA. The CDR3 coding sequence is TGTGCCAGCAGCCCCTGGACGGGCACCTTCTACGAGCAGTACTTC. Translated, it gives CASSPWTGTFYEQYF.

This clonotype has just a few counts. V gene TRBV28 combines with J gene TRBJ2-4; either TRBD1 or TRBD2 may fit D (5 bases each). With 2 bases removed from V and 8 bases from J, the gap between germline ends came to 10 bases. The length of the CDR3 is 13 residues. CDR1 MDHEN and CDR2 SYDVKM come from the germline V gene. The CDR3 DNA sequence: TGTGCCAGCAGTTTAACGGGGCGGCACATTCAGTACTTC. Amino acid sequence: CASSLTGRHIQYF.

The rearrangement joins TRBV14 to TRBJ2-1, with TRBD2 as a possible D gene (7 bases). The CDR3 has 15 amino acids. CDR1 and CDR2 from the germline V gene are SGHDN and FVKESK. V lost 4 bases to trimming and J lost 9 bases, with 19 bases between them. The CDR3 is CASSLLGRGHSEQFF. The CDR3 coding sequence is TGTGCCAGCAGCCTACTGGGGCGGGGGCACTCTGAGCAGTTCTTC.

The gene calls are TRBV7-2 and TRBJ2-5; D might be TRBD2 (7 bases). Germline V gene data show CDR1 as SGHTA and CDR2 as FQGNSA. V was shortened by 5 bases and J by 6 bases, with 19 bases between the two germline ends. This CDR3 comprises 15 residues. The CDR3 DNA follows: TGTGCCAGCAGCCCATCAGGGACGGGGGGCAAGACCCAGTACTTC. Protein: CASSPSGTGGKTQYF.

This rearrangement joins TRBV12-3 or TRBV12-4 to TRBJ2-5; 7 nucleotides align to TRBD1. This CDR3 contains 14 residues. V was clipped by 7 bases and J by 4 bases; unmatched bases: 9. The CDR3 here is CASIRQGVGETQYF. Written as DNA, the CDR3 is TGTGCCAGCATCCGACAGGGAGTTGGAGAGACCCAGTACTTC.

The chain employs TRBV7-2 and TRBJ2-1; 10 positions agree with TRBD2. J gave up 7 bases and V 5 bases, and 8 bases lay outside the gene matches. Looked up from germline, CDR1 is SGHTA and CDR2 is FQGNSA. This CDR3 comprises 15 residues. The CDR3 reads CASSPRVAGGNEQFF. DNA for the CDR3: TGTGCCAGCAGCCCCCGGGTAGCGGGGGGAAATGAGCAGTTCTTC.

Remarks on this clonotype: Since the CDR3 does not end with the conserved phenylalanine or tryptophan, this likely comes from a read error. The chain has TRBV20-1 and TRBJ2-1; D may be TRBD2 (6 bases). Trimming pared 3 bases from V and 5 bases from J, leaving 14 bases between. Germline V gene sequence: CDR1 DFQATT, CDR2 SNEGSKA (reference sequence). There are 14 residues in the CDR3. CDR3 DNA sequence: TGCAGTGCTAGCTCCCCGGAGGGAGACAATGAGCAGTTCTCC. This sequence encodes CSASSPEGDNEQFS.

CDR3 region: CSARDLAGQDTQYF. The CDR3 DNA follows: TGCAGTGCTAGAGATCTTGCGGGGCAAGATACGCAGTATTTT. The chain is built from TRBV20-1 and TRBJ2-3, with a possible D match to TRBD2 (6 bases). Between the trimmed V and J ends, which lost 0 bases and 5 bases, there was a span of 12 bases. The CDR3 has 14 amino acids. Per the germline V gene, CDR1 is DFQATT and CDR2 is SNEGSKA (reference sequence).

This clonotype was observed a single time. The V call is TRBV24-1, the J call TRBJ2-4; 13 nucleotides match TRBD2. The J call may be incorrect, as the DNA end agrees better with TRBJ2-5. This CDR3 is 22 amino acids long. The germline gives CDR1 KGHDR, CDR2 SFDVKD. The chain's CDR3 is CATSDLQRRGQRTSGGQETQYF. CDR3 nucleotides: TGTGCCACCAGTGATTTGCAGAGACGGGGACAGAGGACTAGCGGGGGACAAGAGACCCAGTACTTC.

In regard to this clonotype: Sequence at one end of the junction differs from germline and may be a read error. The chain recombines TRBV4-3 with TRBJ2-3; D is undetermined. The CDR3 loop spans 15 amino acids. Per the germline V gene, CDR1 is LGHNA and CDR2 is YSLEER. Here the CDR3 reads CVSSQEKGPTDTQYF. The CDR3 nucleotides are TGCGTCAGCAGCCAAGAAAAGGGTCCCACAGATACGCAGTATTTT.

This sequence joins TRBV4-3 and TRBJ2-1; 10 bases agree with TRBD2. Germline V CDR1 and CDR2: LGHNA, YSLEER. The CDR3 consists of 15 residues. The J segment lost 9 bases and the V segment lost 3 bases, leaving 8 bases of the junction unmatched. This CDR3 is CASSQERGGYGEQFF. The CDR3 nucleotides are TGCGCCAGCAGCCAGGAGCGGGGGGGCTACGGTGAGCAGTTCTTC.

The rearrangement links TRBV3-1 to TRBJ2-3; D ambiguous. Germline CDR1 is LGHDT and CDR2 is YNNKEL (reference sequence). V lost 0 bases and J 2 bases, leaving 9 bases between the germline ends. The CDR3 runs 15 residues. The CDR3 DNA sequence: TGTGCCAGCAGCCAAGAAAAGGAATCCACAGATACGCAGTATTTT. Amino acid sequence: CASSQEKESTDTQYF.